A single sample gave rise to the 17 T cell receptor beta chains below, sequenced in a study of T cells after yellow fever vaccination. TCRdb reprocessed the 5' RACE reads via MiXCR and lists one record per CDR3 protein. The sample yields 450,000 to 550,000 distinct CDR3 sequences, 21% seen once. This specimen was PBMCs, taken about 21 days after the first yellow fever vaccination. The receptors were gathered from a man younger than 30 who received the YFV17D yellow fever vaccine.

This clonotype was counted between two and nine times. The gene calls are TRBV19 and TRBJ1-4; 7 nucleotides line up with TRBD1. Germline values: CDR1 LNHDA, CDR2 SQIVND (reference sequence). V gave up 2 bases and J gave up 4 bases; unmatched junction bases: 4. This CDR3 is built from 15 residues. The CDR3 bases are TGTGCCAGTAGTATACGGGACAGTAATAATGAAAAACTGTTTTTT. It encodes CASSIRDSNNEKLFF.

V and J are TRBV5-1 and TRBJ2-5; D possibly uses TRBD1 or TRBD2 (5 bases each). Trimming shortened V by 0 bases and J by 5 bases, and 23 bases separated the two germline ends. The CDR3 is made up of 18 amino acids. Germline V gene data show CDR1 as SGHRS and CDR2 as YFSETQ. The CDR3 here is CASSLAPPGGPRRETQYF. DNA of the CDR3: TGCGCCAGCAGCTTGGCACCACCTGGGGGACCTAGACGGGAGACCCAGTACTTC.

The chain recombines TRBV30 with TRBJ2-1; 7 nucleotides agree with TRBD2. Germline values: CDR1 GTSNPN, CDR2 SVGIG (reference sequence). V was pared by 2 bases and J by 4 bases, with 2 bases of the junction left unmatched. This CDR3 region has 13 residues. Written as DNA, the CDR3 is TGTGCCTGGAGTAGCGGGGTATACAATGAGCAGTTCTTC. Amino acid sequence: CAWSSGVYNEQFF.

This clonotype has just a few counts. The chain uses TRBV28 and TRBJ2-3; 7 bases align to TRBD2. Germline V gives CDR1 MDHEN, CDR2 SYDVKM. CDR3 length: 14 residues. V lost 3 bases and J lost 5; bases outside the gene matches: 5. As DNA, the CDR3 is TGTGCCAGCAGTTTGGGAGGGTTCAGAGATACGCAGTATTTT. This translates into CASSLGGFRDTQYF.

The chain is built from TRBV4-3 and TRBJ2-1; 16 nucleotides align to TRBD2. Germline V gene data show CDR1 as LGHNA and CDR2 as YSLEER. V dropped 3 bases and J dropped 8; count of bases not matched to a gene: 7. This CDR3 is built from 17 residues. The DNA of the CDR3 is TGCGCCAGCAGCCACGGGACTAGCGGGGGGGGGATGGATGAGCAGTTCTTC. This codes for CASSHGTSGGGMDEQFF.

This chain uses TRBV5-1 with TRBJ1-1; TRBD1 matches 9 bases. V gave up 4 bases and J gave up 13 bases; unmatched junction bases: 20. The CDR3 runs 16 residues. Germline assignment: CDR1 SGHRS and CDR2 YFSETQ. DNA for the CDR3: TGCGCCAGCAGCACTGGCTCGGGGGACAGGGCAGGATCCGATTTCTTT. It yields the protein CASSTGSGDRAGSDFF. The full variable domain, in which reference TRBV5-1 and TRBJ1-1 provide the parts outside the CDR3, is KAGVTQTPRYLIKTRGQQVTLSCSPISGHRSVSWYQQTPGQGLQFLFEYFSETQRNKGNFPGRFSGRQFSNSRSEMNVSTLELGDSALYLCASSTGSGDRAGSDFFGQGTRLTVV.

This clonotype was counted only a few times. CDR3 residues: CASSLRGQSEQFF. CDR3 coding DNA: TGTGCCAGCAGCTTAAGGGGGCAGAGTGAGCAGTTCTTC. This sequence joins TRBV7-7 and TRBJ2-1, with 7 bases fitting TRBD1. The length of the CDR3 is 13 residues. Trimming at V came to 2 bases and at J to 9 bases, leaving 4 bases not matched to a gene. Germline CDR1 reads SSHAT; CDR2 reads FNYEAQ (reference sequence). The whole variable domain, filled in from reference TRBV7-7 and TRBJ2-1, reads GAGVSQSPRYKVTKRGQDVTLRCDPISSHATLYWYQQALGQGPEFLTYFNYEAQPDKSGLPSDRFSAERPEGSISTLTIQRTEQRDSAMYRCASSLRGQSEQFFGPGTRLTVL.

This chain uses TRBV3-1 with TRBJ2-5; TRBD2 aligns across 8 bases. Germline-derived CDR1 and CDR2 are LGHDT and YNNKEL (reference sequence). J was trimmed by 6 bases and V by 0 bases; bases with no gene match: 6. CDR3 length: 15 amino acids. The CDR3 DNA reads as TGTGCCAGCAGCCAAGATCATAGCGGGGTGAAGACCCAGTACTTC. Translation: CASSQDHSGVKTQYF.

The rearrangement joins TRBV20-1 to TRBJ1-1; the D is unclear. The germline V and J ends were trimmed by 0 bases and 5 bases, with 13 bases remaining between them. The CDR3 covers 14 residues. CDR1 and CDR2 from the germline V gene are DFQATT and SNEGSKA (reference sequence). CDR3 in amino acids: CSAREVRPRTEAFF. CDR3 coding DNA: TGCAGTGCTAGAGAGGTCCGGCCAAGAACTGAAGCTTTCTTT.

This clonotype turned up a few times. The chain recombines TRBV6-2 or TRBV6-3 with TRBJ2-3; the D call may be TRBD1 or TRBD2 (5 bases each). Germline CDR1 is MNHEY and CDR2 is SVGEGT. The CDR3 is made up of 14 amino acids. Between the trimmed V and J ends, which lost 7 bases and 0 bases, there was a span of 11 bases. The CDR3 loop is CASILGGSTDTQYF. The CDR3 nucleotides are TGTGCCAGCATCCTTGGGGGAAGCACAGATACGCAGTATTTT.

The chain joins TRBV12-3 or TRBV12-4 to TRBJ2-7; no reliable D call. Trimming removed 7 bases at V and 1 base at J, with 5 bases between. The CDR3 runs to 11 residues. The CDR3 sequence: CASTRSYEQYF. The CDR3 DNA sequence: TGTGCCAGCACCAGGTCCTACGAGCAGTACTTC.

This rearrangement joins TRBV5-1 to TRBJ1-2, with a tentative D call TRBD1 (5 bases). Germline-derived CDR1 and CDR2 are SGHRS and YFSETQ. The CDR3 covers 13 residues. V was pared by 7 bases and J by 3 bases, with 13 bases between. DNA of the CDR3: TGCGCCAGCCGGGGCGGGGCGGACTATGGCTACACCTTC. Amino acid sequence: CASRGGADYGYTF.

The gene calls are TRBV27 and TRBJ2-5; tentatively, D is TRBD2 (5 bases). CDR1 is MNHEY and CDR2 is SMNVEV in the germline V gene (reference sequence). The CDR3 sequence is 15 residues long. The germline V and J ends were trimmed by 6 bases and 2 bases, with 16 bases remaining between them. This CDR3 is CASSRKPRGQETQYF. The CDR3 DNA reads TGTGCCAGCAGCCGGAAGCCCCGGGGTCAAGAGACCCAGTACTTC.

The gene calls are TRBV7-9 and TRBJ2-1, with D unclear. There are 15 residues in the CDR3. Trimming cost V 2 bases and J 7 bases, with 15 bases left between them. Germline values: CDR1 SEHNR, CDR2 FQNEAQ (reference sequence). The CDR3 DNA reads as TGTGCCAGCAGCTTAAATTTGGGCCAAGAGAATGAGCAGTTCTTC. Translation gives CASSLNLGQENEQFF.

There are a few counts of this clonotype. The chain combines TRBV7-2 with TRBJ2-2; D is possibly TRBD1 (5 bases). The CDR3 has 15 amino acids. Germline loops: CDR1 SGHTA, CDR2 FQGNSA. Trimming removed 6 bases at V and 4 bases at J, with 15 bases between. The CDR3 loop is CASREAQGSTGELFF. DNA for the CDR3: TGTGCCAGCAGAGAAGCGCAGGGCTCCACCGGGGAGCTGTTTTTT. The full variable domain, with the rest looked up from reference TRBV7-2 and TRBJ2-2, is GAGVSQSPSNKVTEKGKDVELRCDPISGHTALYWYRQSLGQGLEFLIYFQGNSAPDKSGLPSDRFSAERTGGSVSTLTIQRTQQEDSAVYLCASREAQGSTGELFFGEGSRLTVL.

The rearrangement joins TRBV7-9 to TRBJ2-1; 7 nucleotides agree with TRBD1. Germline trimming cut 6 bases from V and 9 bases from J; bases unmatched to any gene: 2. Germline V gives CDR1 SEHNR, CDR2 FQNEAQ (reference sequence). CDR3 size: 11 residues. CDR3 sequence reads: CASSDRAEQFF. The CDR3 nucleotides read TGTGCCAGCAGTGACAGGGCTGAGCAGTTCTTC.

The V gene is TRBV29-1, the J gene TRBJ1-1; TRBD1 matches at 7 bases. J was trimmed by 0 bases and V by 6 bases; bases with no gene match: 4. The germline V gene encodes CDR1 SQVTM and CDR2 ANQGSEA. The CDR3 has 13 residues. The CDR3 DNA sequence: TGCAGCGTCCACAGGGGTTTGAACACTGAAGCTTTCTTT. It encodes CSVHRGLNTEAFF.